This TCR beta chain was captured in a study of cytomegalovirus exposure and HLA in healthy donors. Germline V gene sequence: CDR1 MGHRA, CDR2 YSYEKL. The CDR3 runs 16 residues. Germline trimming cut 1 base from V and 6 bases from J; bases unmatched to any gene: 9. The PCR contained 60 Vbeta and 13 Jbeta primers. Repertoires were generated with immunoSEQ multiplex PCR, while TCRdb's copy carries only in-frame clones and drops some. The sample yields some 140,000 clones, roughly 77% seen once. The TCR sequence derives from a female donor in good health and CMV-seronegative. The source material was PBMCs. The genes are TRBV4-1 and TRBJ2-3; 8 bases align to TRBD2. The chain's CDR3 is CASSQGDGTSMDTQYF. For the CDR3, the DNA is TGCGCCAGCAGCCAAGGAGACGGGACTAGTATGGATACGCAGTATTTT.